Reported below is one T cell receptor (beta chain). This entry is derived from a study of blood T cell repertoires in COVID-19. Across the study: The United States, Italy and Spain provided the acute and convalescent COVID-19 samples. Sources were T cells, B-cell-depleted T cells, or PBMCs; the material itself was cDNA or gDNA.

Per the original methods: Quantification of nucleated cells was approximated via reference gene primer amplification. Only in-frame clones appear in the TCRdb table, and some are missing; sequencing was by immunoSEQ multiplex PCR. The V and J calls and clone size come from that table; D and trimming were worked out from the DNA. The repertoire holds approximately 190,000 clones, with roughly 81% as singletons. CDR3 length equals 14 residues. Germline-derived CDR1 and CDR2 are MNHEY and SVGAGI. Trimming took off 6 bases at V and 0 bases at J, with 9 bases between the two ends. Specimen: peripheral blood. The source of this sequence is a woman in her sixties or seventies with active or convalescent COVID-19. The V and J genes are TRBV6-5 and TRBJ2-1; no clear D. CDR3 sequence (DNA): TGTGCCAGCAGAGCCTCGAGCTCCTACAATGAGCAGTTCTTC. Translated, it gives CASRASSSYNEQFF.